This T cell receptor (beta chain) is drawn from a study of blood T cell repertoires in COVID-19. Study-level background: Samples representing acute and convalescent COVID-19 were sourced from the United States, Italy and Spain. PBMCs, B-cell-depleted T cells, or T cells provided the cDNA or gDNA that made up the material.

V was clipped by 4 bases and J by 3 bases, with 14 bases between them. The CDR3 is 14 amino acids. Germline lookup yields CDR1 SGHKS and CDR2 YYEKEE (reference sequence). In the authors' workflow: Reference gene primers were amplified, and this amplification served to estimate nucleated cell counts. Repertoires were generated with immunoSEQ multiplex PCR, while TCRdb's copy carries only in-frame clones and drops some. That table gives V, J and clone size, and the DNA gave D and trimming. The data show more than 200,000 clones, with less than 85% seen just once and about 2.5% held by the top ten. The genes are TRBV5-5 and TRBJ2-7; perhaps TRBD1 as D (6 bases). This receptor was identified in a woman aged 70-85 years with active or convalescent COVID-19. Sequencing was done on a sample of peripheral blood. The CDR3 bases are TGTGCCAGCAGCGGAATGGGACAACGCTACGAGCAGTACTTC. Translation gives CASSGMGQRYEQYF.